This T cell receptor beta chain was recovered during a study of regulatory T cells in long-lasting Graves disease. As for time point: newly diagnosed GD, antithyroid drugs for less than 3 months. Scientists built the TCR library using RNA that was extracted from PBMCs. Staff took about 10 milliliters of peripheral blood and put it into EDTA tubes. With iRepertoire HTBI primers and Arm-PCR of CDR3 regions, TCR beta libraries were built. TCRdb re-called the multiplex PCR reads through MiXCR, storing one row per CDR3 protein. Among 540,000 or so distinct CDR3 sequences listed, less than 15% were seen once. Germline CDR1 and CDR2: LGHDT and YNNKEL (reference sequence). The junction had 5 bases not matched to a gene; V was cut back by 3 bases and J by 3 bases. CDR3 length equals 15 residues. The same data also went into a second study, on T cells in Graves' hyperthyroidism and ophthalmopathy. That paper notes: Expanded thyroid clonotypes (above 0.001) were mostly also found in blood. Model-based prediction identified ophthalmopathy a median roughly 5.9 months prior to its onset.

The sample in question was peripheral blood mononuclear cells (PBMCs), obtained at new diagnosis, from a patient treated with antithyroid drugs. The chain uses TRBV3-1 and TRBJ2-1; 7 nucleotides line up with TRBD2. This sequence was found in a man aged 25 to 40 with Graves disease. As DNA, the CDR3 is TGTGCCAGCAGCCAGGCCGGGACTAACTACAATGAGCAGTTCTTC. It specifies CASSQAGTNYNEQFF.